The entry below gives a single T cell receptor (beta chain) sequence along with its context. This sample is part of a study of T cell responses to AZD1222 COVID-19 vaccine. Study at large: Timing groups of about 4 and about 12 weeks for second doses were pooled.

V lost 10 bases and J lost 0, with 6 bases in between. The CDR3 runs 12 residues. Germline V lookup: CDR1 ENHRY, CDR2 SYGVKD. Sequencing used immunoSEQ multiplex PCR; TCRdb keeps in-frame clones, though not all of them. The table has 65,000 to 80,000 clones, roughly nine tenths seen once. The chain couples TRBV10-3 to TRBJ1-4; D gene unclear. This TCR came from an adult in good health. The sequenced sample was peripheral blood, obtained on day 0 of AZD1222 vaccination. For the CDR3, the DNA is TGTGCCAACAGCCCAACTAATGAAAAACTGTTTTTT. Translation gives CANSPTNEKLFF.